A selection of T cell receptor beta chains follows, all from one sample in a study of identifying expanded T cells in peripheral blood. The method was immunoSEQ multiplex PCR; TCRdb's version includes in-frame clones alone and lacks a portion of them. Of about 130,000 clones in the sample, approximately 86% were seen once. Sequencing used blood. Every receptor here comes from a person aged 18 to 69 in good health. Both conserved end residues are part of each CDR3. D genes are given only for firm matches. A clone size is listed for some rows: how often the clone was seen (once, few, many), or a class if it is expanded.

clone size | D gene | J gene | V gene | CDR3 DNA | CDR3 protein
NA | NA | TRBJ1-3 | TRBV25-1 | TGTGCCAGCAGTCTCAGCGGGTCGGGAAACACCATATATTTT | CASSLSGSGNTIYF
NA | NA | TRBJ2-2 | TRBV27 | TGTGCCAGCAGGTGGGACCAGAACACCGGGGAGCTGTTTTTT | CASRWDQNTGELFF
NA | TRBD1 | TRBJ2-5 | TRBV7-9 | TGTGCCAGCAGCTACCCGAAGACAGGGGGTCGCCAAGAGACCCAGTACTTC | CASSYPKTGGRQETQYF
NA | NA | TRBJ1-4 | TRBV10-3 | TGTGCCATCAAGGCCCGGGGGGCGAGCGAAAAACTGTTTTTT | CAIKARGASEKLFF
NA | NA | TRBJ2-7 | TRBV6-6 | TGTGCCAGCAGTCTAAGACGGGCCACCTACGAGCAGTACTTC | CASSLRRATYEQYF
NA | NA | TRBJ1-2 | TRBV5-4 | TGTGCCAGCAGCCCCCGGACGGAGAACTATGGCTACACCTTC | CASSPRTENYGYTF
NA | TRBD1 | TRBJ1-6 | TRBV6-6 | TGTGCCAGCGGAAGACAGGGAGGTAATTCACCCCTCCACTTT | CASGRQGGNSPLHF
NA | TRBD1 | TRBJ2-5 | TRBV6-1 | TGTGCCAGCAGTGTTCGGACAGGGCCGGGGGAGACCCAGTACTTC | CASSVRTGPGETQYF
NA | TRBD1 | TRBJ2-5 | TRBV5-1 | TGCGCCAGCAGCTTGGGACAGGGGATTAGCGTTGAGACCCAGTACTTC | CASSLGQGISVETQYF
NA | NA | TRBJ1-1 | TRBV5-1 | TGCGCCAGCCGTAGGGCAGGCGGGCAGGACACTGAAGCTTTCTTT | CASRRAGGQDTEAFF
NA | TRBD1 | TRBJ2-7 | TRBV5-5 | TGTGCCAGCAGCTTGTATCGGGCAGGGGGCGCGTACGAGCAGTACTTC | CASSLYRAGGAYEQYF
NA | NA | TRBJ2-1 | TRBV5-4 | TGTGCCAGCAGCTTGGTTTCAGGGCCCCTGTATGAGCAGTTCTTC | CASSLVSGPLYEQFF
NA | TRBD1 | TRBJ1-5 | TRBV27 | TGTGCCAGCAAGGCAGGGGGCGGCAATCAGCCCCAGCATTTT | CASKAGGGNQPQHF
NA | NA | TRBJ1-4 | TRBV11-1 | TGTGCCAGCAGTTACAAGGGGGTGAATGAAAAACTGTTTTTT | CASSYKGVNEKLFF
NA | TRBD1 | TRBJ1-2 | TRBV6-1 | TGTGCCAGCAATCGAGACAGGGGCCATGGCTACACCTTC | CASNRDRGHGYTF
NA | NA | TRBJ2-5 | TRBV2 | TGTGCCAGCAGAAGAGAATACGAGACCCAGTACTTC | CASRREYETQYF
NA | NA | TRBJ2-3 | TRBV4-1 | TGCGCCAGCAGCCAAGTAAACCTAATTAGCACAGATACGCAGTATTTT | CASSQVNLISTDTQYF
NA | NA | TRBJ2-3 | TRBV7-9 | TGTGCCAGCAGCTTAACGGCAGGGAGGGATACGCAGTATTTT | CASSLTAGRDTQYF
few | NA | TRBJ1-2 | TRBV7-6 | TGTGCCAGCAGCGGCACAGGGACCTATGGCTACACCTTC | CASSGTGTYGYTF
NA | NA | TRBJ1-1 | TRBV28 | TGTGCCACGCGGACAACGGGGCGACGGCTGAACACTGAAGCTTTCTTT | CATRTTGRRLNTEAFF
medium-sized | NA | TRBJ2-4 | TRBV19 | TGTGCCAGTAGTTCGCAGGGGAGGGGAAACATTCAGTACTTC | CASSSQGRGNIQYF
once | NA | TRBJ1-2 | TRBV9 | TGTGCCAGCAGCCCCGGTGGTCATGGCTACACCTTC | CASSPGGHGYTF
NA | TRBD1 | TRBJ1-2 | TRBV7-9 | TGTGCCAGCAGCCTATCCGGGACAGGGGGCTCGCACTATGGCTACACCTTC | CASSLSGTGGSHYGYTF
NA | NA | TRBJ2-7 | TRBV6-1 | TGTGCCAGCAGTGGTAGGACACCGTCCTACGAGCAGTACTTC | CASSGRTPSYEQYF
NA | NA | TRBJ1-4 | TRBV7-6 | TGTGCCAGCAGCCCAGGGTCTAATGAAAAACTGTTTTTT | CASSPGSNEKLFF
NA | NA | TRBJ1-2 | TRBV6-1 | TGTGCCAGCAGTGAAGCCTCACCCTCCTATGGCTACACCTTC | CASSEASPSYGYTF
NA | NA | TRBJ1-3 | TRBV9 | TGTGCCAGCAGCGGGGTCGGGTCGCCTGATGGAAACACCATATATTTT | CASSGVGSPDGNTIYF
NA | NA | TRBJ2-7 | TRBV6-6 | TGTGCCAGCAGTTACTCAAAATTCCAAACAGAGTACGAGCAGTACTTC | CASSYSKFQTEYEQYF
once | NA | TRBJ2-7 | TRBV5-5 | TGTGCCAGCAGCGGGGACGGTGACTACGAGCAGTACTTC | CASSGDGDYEQYF
NA | NA | TRBJ1-3 | TRBV9 | TGTGCCAGCAGAGCAGGGTCCGGAAACACCATATATTTT | CASRAGSGNTIYF
few | NA | TRBJ1-4 | TRBV2 | TGTGCCAGCAAGGATAGCCGAGAGACAGGAATCGAAAAACTGTTTTTT | CASKDSRETGIEKLFF
NA | NA | TRBJ1-3 | TRBV5-7 | TGTGCCAGCAGCTTGGTTCGGGGGAGAAACACCATATATTTT | CASSLVRGRNTIYF
NA | TRBD1 | TRBJ2-2 | TRBV28 | TGTGCCAGCAGTTCCCAGGGGGCGCGTGCCGGGGAGCTGTTTTTT | CASSSQGARAGELFF
NA | TRBD2 | TRBJ2-3 | TRBV7-9 | TGTGCCAGCAGCCGCCCCGGGGGGGGCGGTACAGATACGCAGTATTTT | CASSRPGGGGTDTQYF
NA | TRBD1 | TRBJ1-5 | TRBV10-3 | TGTGCCATATCCGGGACAGGGAGCAATCAGCCCCAGCATTTT | CAISGTGSNQPQHF
NA | TRBD1 | TRBJ2-7 | TRBV29-1 | TGCAGCGTTGAAGGTGGACAGGGGGACTACGAGCAGTACTTC | CSVEGGQGDYEQYF
once | NA | TRBJ2-1 | TRBV7-6 | TGTGCCAGCAGCTTATATCCGGACAGCTCCTACAATGAGCAGTTCTTC | CASSLYPDSSYNEQFF
NA | NA | TRBJ1-3 | TRBV19 | TGTGCCAGTACGAGCACCCACTCTGGAAACACCATATATTTT | CASTSTHSGNTIYF
once | TRBD2 | TRBJ2-7 | TRBV6-1 | TGTGCCAGCAGAGAACAACTAGCGGGAGTCTACGAGCAGTACTTC | CASREQLAGVYEQYF
NA | NA | TRBJ2-7 | TRBV6-5 | TGTGCCAGCAGCAGGGGTTACGAGCAGTACTTC | CASSRGYEQYF
NA | NA | TRBJ1-5 | TRBV7-8 | TGTGCCAGCAGCCCGATGAATGGGCCCCAGCATTTT | CASSPMNGPQHF
NA | TRBD2 | TRBJ2-5 | TRBV19 | TGTGCCAGTAGTACCCTTCTAGCGGGAGGACAAGAGACCCAGTACTTC | CASSTLLAGGQETQYF
NA | TRBD1 | TRBJ1-1 | TRBV6-5 | TGTGCCAGCAGTGACAGGGGTGCCACTGAAGCTTTCTTT | CASSDRGATEAFF
NA | TRBD1 | TRBJ1-4 | TRBV4-2 | TGTGCCAGCAGCCAGGGGGACAGGGAACGAGAAAAACTGTTTTTT | CASSQGDREREKLFF
NA | NA | TRBJ1-5 | TRBV16 | TGTGCCAGCAGCCAATCAGGCACCCGAAGGGATCAGCCCCAGCATTTT | CASSQSGTRRDQPQHF
NA | NA | TRBJ2-7 | TRBV28 | TGTGCCAGCACCGGAACTTACTACGAGCAGTACTTC | CASTGTYYEQYF
NA | NA | TRBJ2-3 | TRBV19 | TGTGCCAGTACTCCTCGTCGGCTAACCCACACAGATACGCAGTATTTT | CASTPRRLTHTDTQYF
once | NA | TRBJ1-3 | TRBV6-1 | TGTGCCAGCAGTGAGTACAGGCTGAACTCTGGAAACACCATATATTTT | CASSEYRLNSGNTIYF
NA | NA | TRBJ2-1 | TRBV7-9 | TGTGCCAGCAGCTTAGACACCCGCAATGAGCAGTTCTTC | CASSLDTRNEQFF
NA | TRBD1 | TRBJ2-3 | TRBV7-3 | TGTGCCAGCAGTCTCGGGACAGGGTATACAGATACGCAGTATTTT | CASSLGTGYTDTQYF
NA | NA | TRBJ1-1 | TRBV28 | TGTGCCAGCAGTCGGGACACTGAAGCTTTCTTT | CASSRDTEAFF
NA | TRBD2 | TRBJ2-1 | TRBV4-3 | TGCGCCAGCAGCCGAAAAGCGGGGACTAGCTACAATGAGCAGTTCTTC | CASSRKAGTSYNEQFF
few | NA | TRBJ1-5 | TRBV6-6 | TGTGCCAGCAGAATCGCCCAGGGCAACTTGCCCCAGCATTTT | CASRIAQGNLPQHF
NA | NA | TRBJ2-5 | TRBV9 | TGTGCCAGCAGCTTACAGGGAGAGGAGACCCAGTACTTC | CASSLQGEETQYF
NA | TRBD1 | TRBJ2-5 | TRBV6-5 | TGTGCCAGCAGTTCACCAGGACAGGGTCAAGAGACCCAGTACTTC | CASSSPGQGQETQYF